These 17 T cell receptor beta chains came from one sample sequenced in a study of shared clonotypes between healthy human individuals. This table comes from immunoSEQ multiplex PCR, and its TCRdb copy is limited to in-frame clones, with some not included. The data hold under 600,000 clones, with around 76% observed a single time. Sequencing was performed on PBMCs. The receptors come from a woman aged 40 to 50 in good health. Some clones in this sample may be carry-over from other donors' samples.

The chain joins TRBV5-3 to TRBJ2-1; D unresolved. TRBV5-3 is an open reading frame whose function is uncertain. The CDR3 is 13 amino acids. The V end lost 0 bases, the J end lost 7 bases, and 8 bases lay between the germline ends. The CDR3 spells CARSLADQNEQFF. The CDR3 nucleotides read TGTGCCAGAAGCTTGGCGGACCAGAATGAGCAGTTCTTC.

The CDR3 protein is CASSTHRGRGYEQYF. For the CDR3, the DNA is TGTGCCAGCAGCACCCACAGGGGGCGCGGGTACGAGCAGTACTTC. The J gene is TRBJ2-7, the V gene TRBV11-2, with 9 bases identical to TRBD1. Germline CDR1 is SGHAT and CDR2 is FQNNGV. Unmatched junction bases numbered 9, after V lost 5 bases and J lost 4 bases. CDR3 length: 15 residues.

V usage is TRBV5-1 and J usage is TRBJ2-5; D might be TRBD1 or TRBD2, each matching 5 bases. Germline CDR1 and CDR2: SGHRS and YFSETQ. Deletions cut 0 bases from V and 1 base from J, with 13 bases between. The CDR3 contains 16 residues. CDR3 sequence (DNA): TGCGCCAGCAGCTTGGCGGGGAGTAGGGGCCAAGAGACCCAGTACTTC. Amino acids: CASSLAGSRGQETQYF.

J is TRBJ2-5 and V is TRBV7-9; 7 nucleotides align to TRBD2. The CDR3 is 15 residues long. With 2 bases clipped from V and 1 base from J, the junction kept 4 bases outside the gene matches. Germline CDR1 is SEHNR and CDR2 is FQNEAQ (reference sequence). CDR3 residues: CASSLMAGAQETQYF. The CDR3 bases are TGTGCCAGCAGCTTAATGGCGGGAGCCCAAGAGACCCAGTACTTC.

The genes are TRBV7-2 and TRBJ2-3, with a tentative D call TRBD1 (6 bases). This CDR3 is built from 15 residues. Germline CDR1 SGHTA, CDR2 FQGNSA. V was clipped by 3 bases and J by 2 bases, with 12 bases between them. The CDR3 spells CASSFGTQDTDTQYF. The CDR3 region has the DNA TGTGCCAGCAGCTTCGGGACACAGGACACAGATACGCAGTATTTT.

This clone was counted only a few times. The chain combines TRBV4-2 with TRBJ1-6; D gene unclear. Germline CDR1 and CDR2: LGHNA and YNFKEQ. Trimming removed 4 bases from V and 3 bases from J, with 13 bases in between. This CDR3 comprises 16 residues. The CDR3 sequence is CASSPSSDIYNSPLHF. CDR3 DNA sequence: TGTGCCAGCAGCCCTAGTTCCGACATCTATAATTCACCCCTCCACTTT.

Concerning this clone itself: Other DNA sequences in the sample encode the same CDR3. CDR3 sequence: CASSLGTASYEQYF. The CDR3 DNA reads as TGCGCCAGCAGCTTGGGGACAGCCTCCTACGAGCAGTACTTC. The rearrangement links TRBV5-1 to TRBJ2-7; TRBD1 might be the D (6 bases). This CDR3 contains 14 residues. The germline gives CDR1 SGHRS, CDR2 YFSETQ. With 0 bases removed from V and 0 bases from J, the gap between germline ends came to 7 bases.

This sequence joins TRBV29-1 and TRBJ2-3, with 10 bases identical to TRBD2. V shed 5 bases and J 0 bases; nucleotides not matched to a gene: 2. From germline, CDR1 is SQVTM and CDR2 ANQGSEA. The length of the CDR3 is 14 residues. The CDR3 loop reads CSVKTSGSTDTQYF. CDR3 sequence (DNA): TGCAGCGTTAAGACTAGCGGGAGCACAGATACGCAGTATTTT.

The chain combines TRBV7-2 with TRBJ1-1; TRBD1 aligns across 10 bases. J gave up 4 bases and V 5 bases, and 10 bases lay outside the gene matches. The CDR3 sequence is 16 residues long. CDR1 and CDR2 (germline): SGHTA, FQGNSA. CDR3 in amino acids: CASSQGQGKVGTEAFF. As DNA, the CDR3 is TGTGCCAGCAGCCAGGGACAGGGGAAAGTAGGCACTGAAGCTTTCTTT. The entire variable domain, with the rest obtained from reference TRBV7-2 and TRBJ1-1, is as follows: GAGVSQSPSNKVTEKGKDVELRCDPISGHTALYWYRQSLGQGLEFLIYFQGNSAPDKSGLPSDRFSAERTGGSVSTLTIQRTQQEDSAVYLCASSQGQGKVGTEAFFGQGTRLTVV.

The chain is built from TRBV5-6 and TRBJ2-1; no definite D call. Trimming took 0 bases from V and 5 from J, leaving 6 bases between them. The CDR3 contains 13 residues. The germline V gene encodes CDR1 SGHDT and CDR2 YYEEEE. The CDR3 DNA follows: TGTGCCAGCAGCTTGGGACGGAACAATGAGCAGTTCTTC. Its translation: CASSLGRNNEQFF.

This clone was counted only a few times. The chain uses TRBV7-8 and TRBJ2-1; TRBD2 agrees at 7 bases. CDR1 and CDR2 from the germline V gene are SGHVS and FQNEAQ. V was clipped by 5 bases and J by 7 bases; unmatched bases: 11. This CDR3 is 15 amino acids long. CDR3 protein: CASSPPGGTGNEQFF. CDR3 DNA: TGTGCCAGCAGCCCTCCCGGGGGGACGGGGAATGAGCAGTTCTTC. The entire variable domain, with the rest obtained from reference TRBV7-8 and TRBJ2-1, is as follows: GAGVSQSPRYKVAKRGQDVALRCDPISGHVSLFWYQQALGQGPEFLTYFQNEAQLDKSGLPSDRFFAERPEGSVSTLKIQRTQQEDSAVYLCASSPPGGTGNEQFFGPGTRLTVL.

This clone has ten or more counts. The CDR3 bases are TGTGCCAGCAGCGCCGGATGGGCCGAGCAGTACTTC. This translates into CASSAGWAEQYF. The gene calls are TRBV7-2 and TRBJ2-7; D is unresolved. The CDR3 length is 12 residues. Trimming shortened V by 5 bases and J by 6 bases, and 11 bases separated the two germline ends. Germline V gene sequence: CDR1 SGHTA, CDR2 FQGNSA.

V is TRBV10-3 and J is TRBJ2-1, with 8 bases fitting TRBD2. This CDR3 comprises 15 residues. Unmatched junction bases numbered 8, after V lost 1 base and J lost 9 bases. Per the germline V gene, CDR1 is ENHRY and CDR2 is SYGVKD. CDR3 coding DNA: TGTGCCATCAGTGAGTTACGGGAGGGCCAAGGTGAGCAGTTCTTC. Residues: CAISELREGQGEQFF.

The chain has TRBV19 and TRBJ1-1; TRBD1 matches at 8 bases. The germline V gene encodes CDR1 LNHDA and CDR2 SQIVND (reference sequence). CDR3 size: 16 residues. V lost 6 bases to trimming and J lost 1 base; unmatched junction nucleotides: 10. The CDR3 DNA sequence: TGTGCCAGTAGCGCAGGGGGCCTTGGGGGGAACACTGAAGCTTTCTTT. Translating gives CASSAGGLGGNTEAFF.

The chain joins TRBV6-5 to TRBJ2-7, with 7 bases identical to TRBD2. CDR3 length equals 16 residues. The junction had 11 bases not matched to a gene; V was cut back by 4 bases and J by 2 bases. Germline CDR1 is MNHEY and CDR2 is SVGAGI. Here the CDR3 reads CASSSRVGGRAYEQYF. As DNA, the CDR3 is TGTGCCAGCAGTTCCCGGGTTGGGGGGAGGGCCTACGAGCAGTACTTC.

The chain uses TRBV4-3 and TRBJ1-4, with a possible D match to TRBD1 (6 bases). The CDR3 extends over 16 amino acids. Germline assignment: CDR1 LGHNA and CDR2 YSLEER. Trimming took off 0 bases at V and 7 bases at J, with 15 bases between the two ends. The chain's CDR3 is CASSQDSGGLGEKLFF. The CDR3 DNA reads TGCGCCAGCAGCCAAGATTCCGGGGGGCTGGGTGAAAAACTGTTTTTT.

The chain uses TRBV6-1 and TRBJ1-3, with no clear D. CDR1 MNHNS and CDR2 SASEGT come from the germline V gene. CDR3 length: 13 amino acids. V was clipped by 4 bases and J by 0 bases, with 4 bases between them. In DNA, the CDR3 is TGTGCCAGCAGTGCGAACTCTGGAAACACCATATATTTT. As protein: CASSANSGNTIYF.